This entry features one T cell receptor (beta chain) sequence. With V trimmed by 5 bases and J by 3 bases, 4 bases remained unmatched. The CDR3 is made up of 14 amino acids. Germline V lookup: CDR1 MDHEN, CDR2 SYDVKM. The data were obtained in a study of T cell responses to AZD1222 COVID-19 vaccine. Assay: immunoSEQ multiplex PCR; the TCRdb copy retains only in-frame clones and omits some. The table lists 130,000 or so clones, roughly 90% of them singletons, with about 1.1% in the top ten. Sequenced material: peripheral blood, taken on day 0 of AZD1222 vaccination. The chain employs TRBV28 and TRBJ2-7; 10 nucleotides agree with TRBD1. This TCR came from an adult in good health. The CDR3 nucleotides are TGTGCCAGCAGTGCCCGGGACAGGGGCTACGAGCAGTACTTC. Residues: CASSARDRGYEQYF. Filled out from reference TRBV28 and TRBJ2-7, the complete variable domain reads DVKVTQSSRYLVKRTGEKVFLECVQDMDHENMFWYRQDPGLGLRLIYFSYDVKMKEKGDIPEGYSVSREKKERFSLILESASTNQTSMYLCASSARDRGYEQYFGPGTRLTVT.